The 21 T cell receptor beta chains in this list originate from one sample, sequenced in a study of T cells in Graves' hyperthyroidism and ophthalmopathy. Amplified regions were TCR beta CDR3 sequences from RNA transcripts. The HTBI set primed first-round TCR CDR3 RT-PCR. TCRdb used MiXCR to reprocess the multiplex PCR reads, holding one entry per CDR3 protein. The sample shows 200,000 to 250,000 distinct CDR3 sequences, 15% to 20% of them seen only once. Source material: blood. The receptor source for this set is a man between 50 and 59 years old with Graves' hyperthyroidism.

The CDR3 region has the DNA TGCAGTGCTCAGCACTGGGATACGCAGTATTTT. This encodes CSAQHWDTQYF. The chain joins TRBV20-1 to TRBJ2-3; the D is unclear. The CDR3 is made up of 11 amino acids. Trimming pared 5 bases from V and 6 bases from J, leaving 9 bases between. Germline V lookup: CDR1 DFQATT, CDR2 SNEGSKA (reference sequence).

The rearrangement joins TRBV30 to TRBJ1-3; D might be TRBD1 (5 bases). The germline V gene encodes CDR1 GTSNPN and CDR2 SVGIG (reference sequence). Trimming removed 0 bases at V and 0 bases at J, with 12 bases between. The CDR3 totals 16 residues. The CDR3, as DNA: TGTGCCTGGAGTGTACGGCGGGGCTCCTCTGGAAACACCATATATTTT. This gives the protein CAWSVRRGSSGNTIYF.

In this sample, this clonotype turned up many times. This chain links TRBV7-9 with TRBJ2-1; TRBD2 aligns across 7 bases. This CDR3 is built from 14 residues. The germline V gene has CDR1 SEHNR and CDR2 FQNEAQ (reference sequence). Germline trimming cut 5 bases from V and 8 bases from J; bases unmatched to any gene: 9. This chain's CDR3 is CASSPEGGIDEQFF. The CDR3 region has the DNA TGTGCCAGCAGCCCGGAGGGAGGGATCGATGAGCAGTTCTTC.

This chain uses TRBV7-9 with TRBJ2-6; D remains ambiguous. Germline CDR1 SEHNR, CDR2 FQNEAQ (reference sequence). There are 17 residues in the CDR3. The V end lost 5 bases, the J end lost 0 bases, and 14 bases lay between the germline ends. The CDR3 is CASSPRTANSGANVLTF. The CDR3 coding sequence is TGTGCCAGCAGCCCCCGGACGGCCAACTCTGGGGCCAACGTCCTGACTTTC.

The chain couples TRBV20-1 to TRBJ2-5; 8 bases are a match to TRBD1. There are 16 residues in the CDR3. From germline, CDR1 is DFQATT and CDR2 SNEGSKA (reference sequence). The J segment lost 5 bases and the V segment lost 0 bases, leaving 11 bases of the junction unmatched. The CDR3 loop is CSARDLVQGASETQYF. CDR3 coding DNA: TGCAGTGCTAGAGATCTAGTTCAGGGGGCGTCGGAGACCCAGTACTTC.

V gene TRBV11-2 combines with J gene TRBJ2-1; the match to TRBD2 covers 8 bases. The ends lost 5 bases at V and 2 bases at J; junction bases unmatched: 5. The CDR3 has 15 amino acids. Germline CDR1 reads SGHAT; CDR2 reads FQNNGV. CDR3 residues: CASSQGLVPYNEQFF. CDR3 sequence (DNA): TGTGCCAGCAGCCAGGGACTAGTCCCCTACAATGAGCAGTTCTTC.

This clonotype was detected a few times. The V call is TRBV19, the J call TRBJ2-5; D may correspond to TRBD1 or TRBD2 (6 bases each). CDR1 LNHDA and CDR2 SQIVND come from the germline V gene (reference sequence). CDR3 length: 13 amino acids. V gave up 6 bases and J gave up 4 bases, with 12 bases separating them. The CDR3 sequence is CASRRTAGETQYF. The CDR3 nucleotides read TGTGCCAGTAGACGGACAGCGGGAGAGACCCAGTACTTC.

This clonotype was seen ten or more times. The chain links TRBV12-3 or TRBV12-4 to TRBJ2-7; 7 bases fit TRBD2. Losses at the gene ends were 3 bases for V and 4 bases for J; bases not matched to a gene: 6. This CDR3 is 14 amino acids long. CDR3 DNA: TGTGCCAGCAGTTTGACTAGCACATATTACGAGCAGTACTTC. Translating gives CASSLTSTYYEQYF.

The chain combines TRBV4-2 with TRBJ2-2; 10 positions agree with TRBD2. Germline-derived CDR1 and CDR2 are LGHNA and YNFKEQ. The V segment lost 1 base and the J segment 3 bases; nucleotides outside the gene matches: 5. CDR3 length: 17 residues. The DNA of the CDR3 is TGTGCCAGCAGCCAAGGTCTAGCGGGAGTTGACACCGGGGAGCTGTTTTTT. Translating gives CASSQGLAGVDTGELFF.

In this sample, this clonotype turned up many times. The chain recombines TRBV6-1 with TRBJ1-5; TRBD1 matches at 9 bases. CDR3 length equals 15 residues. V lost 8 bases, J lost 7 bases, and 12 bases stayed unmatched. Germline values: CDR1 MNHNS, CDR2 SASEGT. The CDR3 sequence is CASAPLGQGIQPQHF. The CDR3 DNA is TGTGCCAGCGCCCCCCTGGGACAGGGTATACAGCCCCAGCATTTT.

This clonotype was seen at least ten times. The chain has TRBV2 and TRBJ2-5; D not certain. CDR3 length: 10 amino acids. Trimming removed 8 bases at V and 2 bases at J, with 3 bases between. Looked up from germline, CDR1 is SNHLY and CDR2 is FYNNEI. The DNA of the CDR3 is TGTGCCAGCGAGCAAGAGACCCAGTACTTC. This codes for CASEQETQYF.

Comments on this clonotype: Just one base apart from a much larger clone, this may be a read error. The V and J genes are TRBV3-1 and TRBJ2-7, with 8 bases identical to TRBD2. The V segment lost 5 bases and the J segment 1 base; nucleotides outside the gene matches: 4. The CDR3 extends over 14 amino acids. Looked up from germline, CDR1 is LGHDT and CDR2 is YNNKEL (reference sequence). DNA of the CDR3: TGTGCCAGCAGCTGCGGGGGGTATTCCTACGAGCAGTACTTC. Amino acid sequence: CASSCGGYSYEQYF.

The CDR3 DNA follows: TGTGCCAGCAGCTTAGACGGGAGGATTTACAATACGCAGTATTTT. This sequence encodes CASSLDGRIYNTQYF. J is TRBJ2-3 and V is TRBV11-2, with 7 bases lining up with TRBD2. This CDR3 spans 15 amino acids. Trimming took 0 bases from V and 7 from J; bases not matched to a gene: 7. The germline V gene encodes CDR1 SGHAT and CDR2 FQNNGV.

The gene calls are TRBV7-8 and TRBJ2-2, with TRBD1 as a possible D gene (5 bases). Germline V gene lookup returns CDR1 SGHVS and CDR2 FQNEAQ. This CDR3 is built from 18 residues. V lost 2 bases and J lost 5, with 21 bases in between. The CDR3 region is CASSLSVGRAKQTGELFF. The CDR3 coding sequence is TGTGCCAGCAGCTTATCAGTAGGCAGGGCCAAGCAGACCGGGGAGCTGTTTTTT.

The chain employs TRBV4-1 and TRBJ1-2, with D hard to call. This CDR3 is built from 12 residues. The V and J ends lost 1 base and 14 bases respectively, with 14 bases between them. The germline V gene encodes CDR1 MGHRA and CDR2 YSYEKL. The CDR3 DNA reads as TGCGCCAGCAGCCAAGTAGGTACTGCAAGGACCTTC. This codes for CASSQVGTARTF.

The CDR3 protein is CASSPRDRGPGYGYTF. Here the CDR3 DNA reads TGTGCCAGCAGCCCGAGGGACAGGGGGCCTGGCTATGGCTACACCTTC. This chain joins TRBV7-8 and TRBJ1-2, with 12 bases lining up with TRBD1. Germline trimming cut 5 bases from V and 4 bases from J; bases unmatched to any gene: 8. Germline CDR1 SGHVS, CDR2 FQNEAQ. The length of the CDR3 is 16 residues.

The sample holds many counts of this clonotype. CDR3 DNA sequence: TGCAGTGCTATAAACACTGAAGCTTTCTTT. This encodes CSAINTEAFF. The chain joins TRBV20-1 to TRBJ1-1; D is undetermined. The CDR3 consists of 10 residues. Trimming removed 4 bases from V and 2 bases from J, with 2 bases in between. Germline assignment: CDR1 DFQATT and CDR2 SNEGSKA (reference sequence).

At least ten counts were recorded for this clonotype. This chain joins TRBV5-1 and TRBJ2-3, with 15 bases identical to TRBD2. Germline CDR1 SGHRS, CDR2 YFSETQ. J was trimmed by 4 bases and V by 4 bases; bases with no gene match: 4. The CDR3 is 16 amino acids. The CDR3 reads CASSIGLAGGADTQYF. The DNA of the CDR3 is TGCGCCAGCAGCATAGGACTAGCGGGAGGGGCAGATACGCAGTATTTT.

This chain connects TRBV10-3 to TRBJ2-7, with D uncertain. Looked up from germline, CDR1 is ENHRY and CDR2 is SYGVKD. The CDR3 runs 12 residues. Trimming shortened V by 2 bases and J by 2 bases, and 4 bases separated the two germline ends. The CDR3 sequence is CAISEGAYEQYF. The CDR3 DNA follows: TGTGCCATCAGTGAGGGCGCCTACGAGCAGTACTTC.

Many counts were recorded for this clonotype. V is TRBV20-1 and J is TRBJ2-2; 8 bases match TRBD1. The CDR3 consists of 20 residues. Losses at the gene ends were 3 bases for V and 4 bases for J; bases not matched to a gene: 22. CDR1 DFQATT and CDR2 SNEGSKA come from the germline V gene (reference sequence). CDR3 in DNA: TGCAGTGCTAGTCCCACCAGGGGGCAATACCTTGGGGATATCACCGGGGAGCTGTTTTTT. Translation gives CSASPTRGQYLGDITGELFF.

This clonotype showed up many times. As DNA, the CDR3 is TGTGCCAGCAGCCCCCTGGCTAGCACAGATACGCAGTATTTT. Its translation: CASSPLASTDTQYF. The chain uses TRBV7-9 and TRBJ2-3; no definite D call. Germline loops: CDR1 SEHNR, CDR2 FQNEAQ (reference sequence). Between the trimmed V and J ends, which lost 5 bases and 0 bases, there was a span of 9 bases. This CDR3 has 14 amino acids.